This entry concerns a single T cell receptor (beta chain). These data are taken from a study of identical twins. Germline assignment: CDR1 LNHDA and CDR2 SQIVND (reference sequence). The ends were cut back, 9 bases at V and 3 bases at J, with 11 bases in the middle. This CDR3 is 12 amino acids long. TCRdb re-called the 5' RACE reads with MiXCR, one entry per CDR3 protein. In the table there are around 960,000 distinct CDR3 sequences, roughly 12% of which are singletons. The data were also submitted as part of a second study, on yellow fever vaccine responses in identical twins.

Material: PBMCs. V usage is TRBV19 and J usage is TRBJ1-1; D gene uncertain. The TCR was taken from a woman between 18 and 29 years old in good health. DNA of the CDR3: TGTGCCAGCGGGCAGGCCTACACTGAAGCTTTCTTT. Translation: CASGQAYTEAFF.